This TCR beta chain derives from a study of cytomegalovirus exposure and HLA in healthy donors. Study as a whole: The roughly 110 validation repertoires were produced on the same platform as the 550 to 700 repertoires of the first cohort. This was reported in a later analysis. Study findings and constraints: Altogether, 150 to 200 TCR beta chains were recorded as cytomegalovirus-associated. Subsequent analysis revealed that first-cohort TCR clusters tended to co-occur in the approximately 120 validation repertoires.

As to this clone: Its specificity is not known.

Clones were read by immunoSEQ multiplex PCR, and TCRdb kept only the in-frame ones, dropping some. The table shows roughly 200,000 clones, with around 80% occurring only once. The sequence was collected from a woman in her thirties in good health and CMV-seronegative. Input material: PBMCs.

The CDR3 region is CASSYSNIGYSYEQYF. DNA of the CDR3: TGTGCCAGCAGTTACTCGAACATCGGGTACTCCTACGAGCAGTACTTC. The chain joins TRBV6-5 to TRBJ2-7, with D unclear. Germline V lookup: CDR1 MNHEY, CDR2 SVGAGI. CDR3 size: 16 residues. Trimming removed 0 bases at V and 0 bases at J, with 12 bases between.